This T cell receptor beta chain appears in the sequencing data of a study of T-cell memory formation after mild COVID-19. Study information: TCR clusters were largely donor specific. Overall study findings and caveats: Of the contracting clones, CD4+ ones lay mainly in CM and EM, and CD8+ ones in EMRA.

This clonotype has just a few counts. Its antigen is currently unknown. The ends lost 5 bases at V and 6 bases at J; junction bases unmatched: 19. The CDR3 runs to 18 residues. Germline values: CDR1 SGDLS, CDR2 YYNGEE. Libraries for TCRalpha and TCRbeta carried sample barcodes and unique molecular identifiers via 5'RACE. TCRdb used MiXCR to reprocess the 5' RACE reads, holding one entry per CDR3 protein. The table lists more than 300,000 distinct CDR3 sequences, roughly 13% of them singletons. The chain carries TRBV9 and TRBJ2-2; 7 bases match TRBD1. This receptor was obtained from a man aged 18 to 35 who had mild COVID-19 (a few samples of this study predate the infection). Cell type and time point are not known. Sequenced material: PBMCs or a T cell subset sorted from them (not recorded which). The CDR3 nucleotides read TGTGCCAGCAGTAAGGGGACAGTTGGGGGTCGAAGGGCCGGGGAGCTGTTTTTT. The encoded protein is CASSKGTVGGRRAGELFF.